The rows below give T cell receptor beta chains drawn from one sample of a study of T-cell memory formation after mild COVID-19. One entry per CDR3 protein, called by TCRdb with MiXCR from the 5' RACE reads. Of 200,000 to 250,000 distinct CDR3 sequences in the sample, roughly a tenth were seen once. The source material was PBMCs or a T cell subset sorted from them (not recorded which). All receptors derive from a young man who had mild COVID-19 (a few samples of this study predate the infection). Cell type and time point are not known. The conserved cysteine and the conserved F or W are not part of the CDR3 here. The order of the fields is clone size, V gene, CDR3 protein. Expanded clones get a size class; other rows say once, few or many, or leave the size out.

clone_size: few
v_call: TRBV18
cdr3_aa: ASSPGTPNYGYT

clone_size: many
v_call: TRBV10-3
cdr3_aa: ATGLAGPTDTQY

clone_size: few
v_call: TRBV2
cdr3_aa: ASSGDNNAKNIQY

clone_size: -
v_call: TRBV7-3
cdr3_aa: ASSPNFAGNTIY

clone_size: -
v_call: TRBV7-3
cdr3_aa: ASSLARSGTRMAEPQH

clone_size: few
v_call: TRBV9
cdr3_aa: ASSPGTSVPREQF

clone_size: few
v_call: TRBV15
cdr3_aa: ATSRANTATNEKLF

clone_size: -
v_call: TRBV28
cdr3_aa: ASSRPGVGYGYT

clone_size: many
v_call: TRBV18
cdr3_aa: ASLTGPNSYEQY

clone_size: few
v_call: TRBV20-1
cdr3_aa: SARGPGGSNQPQH

clone_size: -
v_call: TRBV9
cdr3_aa: ASSPSVATNEKLF

clone_size: many
v_call: TRBV7-2
cdr3_aa: ASSLLERWGTQY

clone_size: few
v_call: TRBV5-6
cdr3_aa: ASSFDRARYGYT

clone_size: -
v_call: TRBV10-2
cdr3_aa: ASWEVRQQETQY

clone_size: -
v_call: TRBV6-9
cdr3_aa: ASRPRGSNYGYT

clone_size: few
v_call: TRBV6-6
cdr3_aa: ASSSPTGTGVHEQF

clone_size: few
v_call: TRBV15
cdr3_aa: ATSQQYVYNEQF

clone_size: -
v_call: TRBV9
cdr3_aa: ASSASGGNTDTQY

clone_size: many
v_call: TRBV4-3
cdr3_aa: ASSQPMAGGYNEQF

clone_size: few
v_call: TRBV25-1
cdr3_aa: ASSPRWENTIY

clone_size: -
v_call: TRBV7-2
cdr3_aa: ASSYNRGGLGGTQY

clone_size: few
v_call: TRBV24-1
cdr3_aa: ATSDLWDSTDTQY

clone_size: -
v_call: TRBV7-2
cdr3_aa: ASSLATTGQGGYIQY

clone_size: -
v_call: TRBV5-1
cdr3_aa: ASSFGLAGGSTDTQY

clone_size: -
v_call: TRBV7-2
cdr3_aa: ASRRTGVNSPLH

clone_size: -
v_call: TRBV6-5
cdr3_aa: ASSYRAGGIGYGYT

clone_size: -
v_call: TRBV12-3/TRBV12-4
cdr3_aa: ASTPAPGSSPLH

clone_size: many
v_call: TRBV12-3/TRBV12-4
cdr3_aa: ASSFTSGGGDQQY

clone_size: few
v_call: TRBV20-1
cdr3_aa: SARDNDRDLYGYT